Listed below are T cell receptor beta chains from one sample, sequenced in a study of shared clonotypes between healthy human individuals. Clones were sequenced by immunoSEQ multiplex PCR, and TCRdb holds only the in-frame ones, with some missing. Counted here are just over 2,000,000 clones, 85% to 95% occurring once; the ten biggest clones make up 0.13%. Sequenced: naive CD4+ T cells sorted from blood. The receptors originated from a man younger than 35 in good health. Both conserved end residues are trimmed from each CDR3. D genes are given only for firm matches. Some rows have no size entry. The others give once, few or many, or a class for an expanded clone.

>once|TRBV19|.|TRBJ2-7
ASSPSGGPYEQY
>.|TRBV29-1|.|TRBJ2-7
SATQGYEQY
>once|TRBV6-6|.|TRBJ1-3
ATTWTASGNTIY
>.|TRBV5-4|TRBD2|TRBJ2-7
ASSLASGRSHEQY
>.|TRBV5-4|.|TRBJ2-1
ASSFGGYSYNEQF
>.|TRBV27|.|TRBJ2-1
ASSPLLSVNEQF
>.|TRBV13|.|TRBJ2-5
ASSLGQGRGETQY
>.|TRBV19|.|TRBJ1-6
ASIGRGRNSPLH
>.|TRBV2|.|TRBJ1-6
ASIGTLLGSPLH
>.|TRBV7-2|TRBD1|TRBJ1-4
ASSLNRGGVEKLF
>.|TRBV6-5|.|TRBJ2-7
ASSAGASYEQY
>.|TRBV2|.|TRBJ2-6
ASSEQQTGANVLT
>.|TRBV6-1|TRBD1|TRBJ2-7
ASSGTGYSEQY
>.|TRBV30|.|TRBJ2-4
AWSSKNIQY
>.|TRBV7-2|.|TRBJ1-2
ASSGRTAHGYT
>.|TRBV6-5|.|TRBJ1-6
ASSYSQGSPLH
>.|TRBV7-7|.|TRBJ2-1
ASSLAPAGLSSYNEQF
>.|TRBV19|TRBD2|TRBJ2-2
ASTLGLAGVTGELF
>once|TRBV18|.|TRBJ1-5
ASSPQEGTTQH
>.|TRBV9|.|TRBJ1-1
ASRAEGTEAF
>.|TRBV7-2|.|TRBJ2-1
ASSLGFLGPADEQF
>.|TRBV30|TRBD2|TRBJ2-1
AWSVVSGSNEQF
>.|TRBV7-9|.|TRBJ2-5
ASSRAGSVETQY
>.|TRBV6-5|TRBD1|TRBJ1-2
ASSSPGQQRFGYT
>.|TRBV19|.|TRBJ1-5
ASSIVFGNQPQH
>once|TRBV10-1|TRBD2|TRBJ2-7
ASKQTGESGRAYEQY
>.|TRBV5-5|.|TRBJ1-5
ASSLLDTNQPQH
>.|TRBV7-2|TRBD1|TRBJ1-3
ASSLQTGGFDTIY
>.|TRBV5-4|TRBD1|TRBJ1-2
ASGTTGVNYGYT